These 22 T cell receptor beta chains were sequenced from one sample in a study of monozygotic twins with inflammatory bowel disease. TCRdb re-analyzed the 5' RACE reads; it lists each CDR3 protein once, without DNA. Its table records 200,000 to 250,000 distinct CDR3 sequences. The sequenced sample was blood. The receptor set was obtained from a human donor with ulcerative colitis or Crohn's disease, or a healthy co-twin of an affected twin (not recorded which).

This chain's CDR3 is CASSVKGNSPLHF. This chain uses TRBV9 with TRBJ1-6; the D call of TRBD1 rests on TCRdb alone, since no DNA is present to check it. CDR1 SGDLS and CDR2 YYNGEE come from the germline V gene. This CDR3 has 13 residues.

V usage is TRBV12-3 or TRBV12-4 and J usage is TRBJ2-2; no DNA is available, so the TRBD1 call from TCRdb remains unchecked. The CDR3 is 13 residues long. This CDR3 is CAWTESNTGELFF.

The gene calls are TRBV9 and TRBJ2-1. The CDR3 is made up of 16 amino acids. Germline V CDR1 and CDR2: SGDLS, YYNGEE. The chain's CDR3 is CASSVGVMSSYNEQFF.

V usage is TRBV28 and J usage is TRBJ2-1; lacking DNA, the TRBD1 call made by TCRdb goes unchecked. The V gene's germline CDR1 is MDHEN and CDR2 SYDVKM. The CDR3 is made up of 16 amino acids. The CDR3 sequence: CASSPVFGGGYNEQFF.

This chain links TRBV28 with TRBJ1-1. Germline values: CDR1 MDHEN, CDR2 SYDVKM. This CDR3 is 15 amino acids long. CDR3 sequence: CASSFFSELNTEAFF.

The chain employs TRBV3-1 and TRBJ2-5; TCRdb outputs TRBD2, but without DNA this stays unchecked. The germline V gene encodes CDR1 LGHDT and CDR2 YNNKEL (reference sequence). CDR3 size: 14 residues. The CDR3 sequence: CASSQRGTVGTQYF.

The CDR3 reads CASSLISGDTQYF. This chain joins TRBV5-1 and TRBJ2-3. The CDR3 runs to 13 residues. CDR1 and CDR2 (germline): SGHRS, YFSETQ.

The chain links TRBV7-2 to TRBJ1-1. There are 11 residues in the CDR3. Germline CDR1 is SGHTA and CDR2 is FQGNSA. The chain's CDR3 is CASTIYTEAFF.

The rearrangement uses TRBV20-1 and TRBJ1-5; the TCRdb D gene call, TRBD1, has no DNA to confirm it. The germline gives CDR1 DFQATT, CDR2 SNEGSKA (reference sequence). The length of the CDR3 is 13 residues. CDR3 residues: CSAIRQGGQPQHF.

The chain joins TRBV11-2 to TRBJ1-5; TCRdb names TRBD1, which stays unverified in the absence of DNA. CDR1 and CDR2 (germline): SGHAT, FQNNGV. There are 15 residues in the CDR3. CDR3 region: CASSLEAGGNQPQHF.

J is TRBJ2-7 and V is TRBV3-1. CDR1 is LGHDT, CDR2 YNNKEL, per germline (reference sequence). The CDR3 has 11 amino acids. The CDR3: CASSSLLEQYF.

The CDR3 loop reads CASSGRKKAMYEQYF. This chain joins TRBV2 and TRBJ2-7. The CDR3 covers 15 residues. Germline CDR1 and CDR2: SNHLY and FYNNEI.

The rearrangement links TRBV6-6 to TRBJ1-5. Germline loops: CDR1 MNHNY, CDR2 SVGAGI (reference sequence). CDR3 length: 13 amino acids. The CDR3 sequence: CASSYDGDQPQHF.

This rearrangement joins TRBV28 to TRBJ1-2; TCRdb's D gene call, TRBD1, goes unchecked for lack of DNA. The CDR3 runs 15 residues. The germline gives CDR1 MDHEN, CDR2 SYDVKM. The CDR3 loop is CASSLPGLANYGYTF.

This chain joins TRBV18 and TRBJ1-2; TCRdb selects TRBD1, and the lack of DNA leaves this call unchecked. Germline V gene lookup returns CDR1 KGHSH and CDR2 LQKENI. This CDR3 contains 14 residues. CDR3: CASSPGDTNYGYTF.

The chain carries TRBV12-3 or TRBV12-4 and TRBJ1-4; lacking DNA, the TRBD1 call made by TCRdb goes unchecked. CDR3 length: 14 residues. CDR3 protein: CASSLRTPEVKLFF.

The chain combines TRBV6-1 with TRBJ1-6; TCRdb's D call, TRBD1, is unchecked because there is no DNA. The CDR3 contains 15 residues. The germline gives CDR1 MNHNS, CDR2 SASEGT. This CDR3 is CASSGQLDPNEPLHF.

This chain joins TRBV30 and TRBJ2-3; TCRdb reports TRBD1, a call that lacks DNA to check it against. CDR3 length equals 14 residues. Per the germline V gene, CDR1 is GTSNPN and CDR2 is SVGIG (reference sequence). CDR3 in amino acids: CAWSVGVFTDTQYF.

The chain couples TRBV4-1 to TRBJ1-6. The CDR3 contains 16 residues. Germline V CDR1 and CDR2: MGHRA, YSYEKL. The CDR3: CASSQEDSLYNSPLHF.

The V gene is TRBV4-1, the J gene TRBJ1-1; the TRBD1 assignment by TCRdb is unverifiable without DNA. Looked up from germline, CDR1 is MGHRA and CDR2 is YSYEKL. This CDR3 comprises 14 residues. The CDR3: CASSQFWTDPEAFF.

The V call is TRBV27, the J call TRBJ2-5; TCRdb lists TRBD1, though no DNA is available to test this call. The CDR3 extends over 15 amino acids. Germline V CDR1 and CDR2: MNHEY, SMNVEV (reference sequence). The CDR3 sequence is CASSTRTGRQETQYF.

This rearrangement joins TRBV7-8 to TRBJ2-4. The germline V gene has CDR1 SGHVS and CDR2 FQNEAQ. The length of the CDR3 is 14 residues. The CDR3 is CASSYGAFGNIQYF.